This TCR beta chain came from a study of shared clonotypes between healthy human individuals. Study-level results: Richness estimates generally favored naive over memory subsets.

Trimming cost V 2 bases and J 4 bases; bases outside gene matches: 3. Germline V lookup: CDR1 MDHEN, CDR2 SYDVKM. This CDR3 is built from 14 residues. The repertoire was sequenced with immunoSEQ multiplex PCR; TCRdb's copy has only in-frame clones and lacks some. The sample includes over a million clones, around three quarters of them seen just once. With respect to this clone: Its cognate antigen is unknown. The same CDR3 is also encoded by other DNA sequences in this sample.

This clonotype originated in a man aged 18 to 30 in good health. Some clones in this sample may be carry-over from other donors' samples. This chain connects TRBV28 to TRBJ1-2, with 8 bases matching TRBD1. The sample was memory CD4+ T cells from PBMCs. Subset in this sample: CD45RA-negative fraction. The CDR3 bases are TGTGCCAGCAGTTTAGGGACAGGCCCCTATGGCTACACCTTC. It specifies CASSLGTGPYGYTF.